This record covers a single T cell receptor beta chain. Its antigen is unknown. Combining a sample-barcoded 5' primer with a J-beta primer mix, a second PCR ran for about 7 to 12 cycles. No fewer than 2.5 million CDR3-containing paired-end reads came from each sample. Using its own MiXCR run on the 5' RACE reads, TCRdb lists one record per CDR3 protein. Among around 800,000 distinct CDR3 sequences listed, roughly 24% were seen once. Per germline, CDR1 DFQATT and CDR2 SNEGSKA (reference sequence). The CDR3 loop spans 17 amino acids. V shed 0 bases and J shed 0 bases, with 15 bases lying between them. The data were obtained in a study of blood T cells in healthy people across ages. Notes on the study in general: Estimated diversity that came from one million T cells was considered an underestimate. Any conclusive comparison of naive versus antigen-experienced cells was prevented by using unsorted PBMCs.

In addition, the sample was reused for a study of T cells of mothers and their children.

This TCR came from a boy under 18 in good health. The sequencing sample was made of blood. V is TRBV20-1 and J is TRBJ2-4; weak D call: TRBD1 (5 bases). DNA of the CDR3: TGCAGTGCTAGAGATGCCCGGACAAATCTAGCCAAAAACATTCAGTACTTC. It codes for CSARDARTNLAKNIQYF.